Listed here are 18 T cell receptor beta chains from one sample, sequenced in a study of blood T cell repertoires in COVID-19. Only in-frame clones appear in the TCRdb table, and some are missing; sequencing was by immunoSEQ multiplex PCR. The sample carries 100,000 or so clones, roughly 79% recorded once. The sequenced sample consisted of peripheral blood. The receptors come from a human donor in a cohort sampled during active COVID-19.

This chain uses TRBV19 with TRBJ1-2; D not resolved. V was trimmed by 10 bases and J by 3 bases, leaving 21 bases between them. The CDR3 is 15 amino acids. Germline V lookup: CDR1 LNHDA, CDR2 SQIVND (reference sequence). The CDR3 coding sequence is TGTGCCACCGGATCAGGAGCAAGAGGGCACTATGGCTACACCTTC. Its translation: CATGSGARGHYGYTF.

This clone occurred a few times. The chain employs TRBV27 and TRBJ2-2, with 8 bases matching TRBD1. This CDR3 is built from 16 residues. Germline values: CDR1 MNHEY, CDR2 SMNVEV (reference sequence). The V and J ends lost 6 bases and 4 bases, in that order; junction bases with no gene match: 10. The CDR3 loop is CASSPKGQVLTGELFF. DNA for the CDR3: TGTGCCAGCAGCCCGAAGGGACAGGTGCTCACCGGGGAGCTGTTTTTT.

The gene calls are TRBV7-8 and TRBJ1-5; D remains unclear. Trimming removed 0 bases at V and 0 bases at J, with 6 bases between. The CDR3 has 15 residues. In germline, CDR1 is SGHVS, CDR2 FQNEAQ. CDR3 in DNA: TGTGCCAGCAGCTTAGCGCCGGGTAGCAATCAGCCCCAGCATTTT. This sequence encodes CASSLAPGSNQPQHF.

The chain carries TRBV4-2 and TRBJ1-5, with 8 bases that match TRBD1. Germline trimming cut 4 bases from V and 7 bases from J; bases unmatched to any gene: 9. The CDR3 runs to 15 residues. Germline CDR1 LGHNA, CDR2 YNFKEQ. The CDR3 is CASSREDRDRQPQHF. The CDR3 region has the DNA TGTGCCAGCAGCCGAGAGGACAGGGACAGGCAGCCCCAGCATTTT.

The J gene is TRBJ2-7, the V gene TRBV12-5, with 9 bases that match TRBD1. This CDR3 has 17 amino acids. Germline CDR1 reads LGHNT; CDR2 reads FRNRAP. J was trimmed by 1 base and V by 7 bases; bases with no gene match: 14. DNA of the CDR3: TGTGCTAGTGCCCTCGGGACAGGGAATACTGCTTCCTACGAGCAGTACTTC. Translation gives CASALGTGNTASYEQYF.

V gene TRBV30 combines with J gene TRBJ1-6, with D unresolved. This CDR3 is 15 amino acids long. Trimming removed 3 bases from V and 7 bases from J, with 16 bases in between. Germline V gene lookup returns CDR1 GTSNPN and CDR2 SVGIG (reference sequence). Here the CDR3 reads CAWRKDGIRNSPLHF. The CDR3, as DNA: TGTGCCTGGAGGAAAGACGGGATTCGGAATTCACCCCTCCACTTT.

The chain couples TRBV20-1 to TRBJ2-1; possibly TRBD1 for D (6 bases). The V and J ends lost 8 bases and 9 bases respectively, with 14 bases between them. The CDR3 runs to 11 residues. The germline V gene has CDR1 DFQATT and CDR2 SNEGSKA (reference sequence). Written as DNA, the CDR3 is TGCAGTAAACAGGGCCCCGCTGAGCAGTTCTTC. Amino acid sequence: CSKQGPAEQFF.

The chain uses TRBV6-2 or TRBV6-3 and TRBJ1-6, with D possibly TRBD1 on 5 matching bases. The CDR3 has 15 amino acids. V was clipped by 4 bases and J by 9 bases, with 16 bases between them. Looked up from germline, CDR1 is MNHEY and CDR2 is SVGEGT. In DNA, the CDR3 is TGTGCCAGCAGTTTCGGGCAGGGAAAGGTTTCACCCCTCCACTTT. This encodes CASSFGQGKVSPLHF.

This clone was recorded once. The chain uses TRBV5-6 and TRBJ1-5; D call uncertain. With 0 bases removed from V and 7 bases from J, the gap between germline ends came to 8 bases. The CDR3 spans 13 residues. The germline gives CDR1 SGHDT, CDR2 YYEEEE. This CDR3 is CASSLAGSQPQHF. For the CDR3, the DNA is TGTGCCAGCAGCTTGGCTGGGAGCCAGCCCCAGCATTTT.

The chain uses TRBV13 and TRBJ1-4, with a tentative D call TRBD1 (5 bases). Deletions cut 5 bases from V and 8 bases from J, with 24 bases between. The CDR3 is 17 amino acids. Germline CDR1 reads PRHDT; CDR2 reads FYEKMQ (reference sequence). The CDR3 DNA reads as TGTGCCAGCAGCCCGGGGGGGGGTCGCCGTTTGGGCGAAAAACTGTTTTTT. Amino acid sequence: CASSPGGGRRLGEKLFF.

This chain joins TRBV28 and TRBJ2-7; 7 bases match TRBD2. This CDR3 is 14 amino acids long. The junction had 6 bases not matched to a gene; V was cut back by 4 bases and J by 3 bases. Germline loops: CDR1 MDHEN, CDR2 SYDVKM. The CDR3 is CASSSRTRDYEQYF. The CDR3 coding sequence is TGTGCCAGCAGTTCCCGGACTAGAGACTACGAGCAGTACTTC.

This clone was counted once. This chain uses TRBV29-1 with TRBJ1-1; the match to TRBD1 covers 8 bases. The CDR3 is 15 amino acids. In germline, CDR1 is SQVTM, CDR2 ANQGSEA. Unmatched junction bases numbered 13, after V lost 6 bases and J lost 4 bases. CDR3 sequence reads: CSVATGGRRTTEAFF. CDR3 nucleotide sequence: TGCAGCGTCGCTACAGGGGGAAGGAGGACCACTGAAGCTTTCTTT.

The genes are TRBV9 and TRBJ1-1, with TRBD1 matching 10 bases. The CDR3 totals 16 residues. The germline gives CDR1 SGDLS, CDR2 YYNGEE. J gave up 0 bases and V 0 bases, and 2 bases lay outside the gene matches. The CDR3 region is CASSVGGTGVNTEAFF. CDR3 DNA sequence: TGTGCCAGCAGCGTAGGGGGGACAGGGGTGAACACTGAAGCTTTCTTT.

V and J are TRBV15 and TRBJ1-2, with D tentatively TRBD1 (5 bases). CDR1 and CDR2 (germline): LNHNV, YYDKDF (reference sequence). CDR3 size: 18 residues. V lost 1 base and J 2 bases, leaving 20 bases between the germline ends. The chain's CDR3 is CATSRGGSRGTVNYGYTF. The CDR3 DNA reads TGTGCCACCAGCAGAGGGGGCAGCCGCGGTACAGTAAACTATGGCTACACCTTC.

J is TRBJ2-1 and V is TRBV27; 8 bases are a match to TRBD2. This CDR3 region has 15 residues. The germline CDR1 and CDR2 sequences are MNHEY and SMNVEV (reference sequence). The V segment lost 5 bases and the J segment 6 bases; nucleotides outside the gene matches: 9. The CDR3 coding sequence is TGTGCCAGCAGTCCCTCTAGCGGGTATTTCAATGAGCAGTTCTTC. It specifies CASSPSSGYFNEQFF.

The rearrangement uses TRBV2 and TRBJ1-5; tentatively, D is TRBD1 (6 bases). Trimming took 7 bases from V and 7 from J, leaving 20 bases between them. CDR3 length: 15 amino acids. The germline CDR1 and CDR2 sequences are SNHLY and FYNNEI. The CDR3 DNA reads TGTGCCAGCACTCGAAGGCGGGGGCTCGGCCAGCCCCAGCATTTT. It specifies CASTRRRGLGQPQHF.

The rearrangement uses TRBV30 and TRBJ1-6; the D gene is possibly TRBD1 (6 bases). There are 16 residues in the CDR3. The germline gives CDR1 GTSNPN, CDR2 SVGIG (reference sequence). The V and J ends lost 4 bases and 7 bases respectively, with 20 bases between them. The CDR3 coding sequence is TGTGCCTGGAATAGGGGGGGCGCATACGCGAATTCACCCCTCCACTTT. Amino acid sequence: CAWNRGGAYANSPLHF.

The genes are TRBV9 and TRBJ1-5, with a tentative D call TRBD1 (5 bases). This CDR3 spans 15 amino acids. Trimming took 3 bases from V and 2 from J, leaving 12 bases between them. Per the germline V gene, CDR1 is SGDLS and CDR2 is YYNGEE. The CDR3, as DNA: TGTGCCAGCAGCGCGACAGAGTTACGCAATCAGCCCCAGCATTTT. As protein: CASSATELRNQPQHF.